This TCR beta chain was observed in a study of CD8 T cells in Susac syndrome. Negative isolation yielded the CD8+ and CD4+ T cells, while FACS enriched the TEMRA cells. In germline, CDR1 is MNHEY, CDR2 SVGAGI. Trimming pared 8 bases from V and 7 bases from J, leaving 11 bases between. This CDR3 contains 11 residues. 0.5 to 1 ug RNA was reverse transcribed with random hexamers. Across 54 Vbeta and 13 Jbeta, immunoSEQ multiplex PCR amplified TCR beta CDR3. TCRdb ran MiXCR on the immunoSEQ multiplex PCR reads and lists one entry per CDR3 protein. The sample yields 150,000 to 200,000 distinct CDR3 sequences, approximately 95% seen once.

The chain combines TRBV6-5 with TRBJ1-2; perhaps TRBD1 as D (6 bases). The specimen sequenced was CD4+ T cells from PBMCs. The sequence came from a human donor in good health. CDR3 in amino acids: CASSGVGGYTF. Written as DNA, the CDR3 is TGTGCCAGCTCAGGGGTTGGTGGCTACACCTTC.